The present T cell receptor (beta chain) was sequenced within a study of shared clonotypes between healthy human individuals. CDR1 is GTSNPN and CDR2 is SVGIG in the germline V gene (reference sequence). The CDR3 is 14 amino acids. V lost 0 bases and J lost 3, with 9 bases in between. TCRdb's table, derived via immunoSEQ multiplex PCR, lists solely in-frame clones and lacks some. The table has hundreds of thousands of clones, approximately 79% seen once; the top ten hold 1.5% to 2%. This clonotype originated in a woman aged 25 to 39 in good health. The rearrangement links TRBV30 to TRBJ1-5; D gene uncertain. The specimen sequenced was memory CD4+ T cells sorted from blood. Subset in this sample: CD45RA-negative fraction. The CDR3, as DNA: TGTGCCTGGAGTGTACGGCGGTTCAATCAGCCCCAGCATTTT. This encodes CAWSVRRFNQPQHF.